This paragraph reports one T cell receptor (beta chain). The antigen remains unidentified. The same CDR3 arises from other DNA sequences in this sample as well. The sample originates from a study of CD8+ T cells in alopecia areata. Once RNA had been extracted, it was reverse transcribed into cDNA to act as the sequencing template. Assay used: immunoSEQ multiplex PCR; TCRdb lists only in-frame clones, some missing. The table shows some 220,000 clones, with roughly 56% occurring only once. This sample's treatment: oral pan-JAK inhibitor, 5-10 mg twice daily. Study findings and constraints: Scalp and blood retained many expanded lesional clones during tofacitinib.

The CDR3 spans 13 residues. Trimming at V came to 5 bases and at J to 0 bases, leaving 3 bases not matched to a gene. Germline CDR1 and CDR2: GTSNPN and SVGIG (reference sequence). The receptor was derived from a human donor with alopecia areata. The J gene is TRBJ1-1, the V gene TRBV30; 7 bases fit TRBD1. The starting material was CD4+ T cells sorted from blood, obtained at week 4, from a patient treated with tofacitinib. The CDR3 loop reads CAWSTGLNTEAFF. The CDR3 nucleotides read TGTGCCTGGTCGACAGGGCTGAACACTGAAGCTTTCTTT.